The 6 T cell receptor beta chains in this list originate from one sample, sequenced in a study of neurological immune-mediated disorders. TCRdb itself ran the 5' RACE reads through MiXCR, one entry per CDR3 protein. In the table there are more than 45,000 distinct CDR3 sequences, around 4% of which are singletons. Sequenced: PBMCs. The source is a man aged 25-45 years with multiple sclerosis.

This clonotype was seen many times. The chain has TRBV20-1 and TRBJ2-7; 9 bases are a match to TRBD1. V was clipped by 5 bases and J by 7 bases; unmatched bases: 12. The CDR3 length is 14 residues. The germline CDR1 and CDR2 sequences are DFQATT and SNEGSKA (reference sequence). This CDR3 is CSAPSGTGQWEQYF. CDR3 in DNA: TGCAGTGCTCCGTCCGGGACAGGGCAGTGGGAGCAGTACTTC.

In its sample, this clonotype was seen many times. The chain carries TRBV7-2 and TRBJ2-7; tentative D call: TRBD2 (6 bases). Germline-derived CDR1 and CDR2 are SGHTA and FQGNSA. The V gene lost 3 bases and the J gene lost 3 bases, with 15 bases spanning the gap. This CDR3 is built from 15 residues. DNA for the CDR3: TGTGCCAGCAGCTTGGCCCGCGGGGCCTTCTACGAGCAGTACTTC. Translating gives CASSLARGAFYEQYF.

The sample holds a few counts of this clonotype. This chain uses TRBV18 with TRBJ1-3; 9 bases agree with TRBD1. CDR3 length: 16 residues. V trimming: 4 bases; J trimming: 3 bases; junction bases outside the gene matches: 7. The germline V gene has CDR1 KGHSH and CDR2 LQKENI. CDR3 nucleotide sequence: TGTGCCAGCTCACACCTGGGACAGGGAATTGGAAACACCATATATTTT. This encodes CASSHLGQGIGNTIYF.

This clonotype was counted at least ten times. The rearrangement uses TRBV3-1 and TRBJ2-2; the D call may be TRBD1 or TRBD2 (5 bases each). The V gene's germline CDR1 is LGHDT and CDR2 YNNKEL (reference sequence). The CDR3 loop spans 16 amino acids. V was trimmed by 4 bases and J by 3 bases, leaving 15 bases between them. The CDR3 sequence is CASSPWGSFDTGELFF. CDR3 sequence (DNA): TGTGCCAGCAGCCCCTGGGGGTCGTTTGACACCGGGGAGCTGTTTTTT.

The table lists this clonotype with many counts. The V gene is TRBV18, the J gene TRBJ2-7; tentatively, D is TRBD1 or TRBD2 (5 bases each). Germline values: CDR1 KGHSH, CDR2 LQKENI. This CDR3 spans 18 amino acids. The ends were cut back, 3 bases at V and 2 bases at J, with 23 bases in the middle. In DNA form, the CDR3 reads TGTGCCAGCTCACCGAGGGGAGCACTAGGGACCGTAACCTACGAGCAGTACTTC. Protein sequence: CASSPRGALGTVTYEQYF. Variable domain in full (rest from reference TRBV18 and TRBJ2-7): NAGVMQNPRHLVRRRGQEARLRCSPMKGHSHVYWYRQLPEEGLKFMVYLQKENIIDESGMPKERFSAEFPKEGPSILRIQQVVRGDSAAYFCASSPRGALGTVTYEQYFGPGTRLTVT.

As regards this clonotype: Germline is not matched at one junction end, which may reflect a read error. The genes are TRBV9 and TRBJ1-6, with 7 bases fitting TRBD1. The CDR3 totals 14 residues. Germline V CDR1 and CDR2: SGDLS, YYNGEE. CDR3 loop: CASSVGTAASPLNF. The DNA of the CDR3 is TGTGCCAGCAGCGTTGGGACAGCGGCTTCACCCCTCAACTTT.